This TCR beta chain was sequenced during a study of blood T cell repertoires in COVID-19. Followed over time, Seattle patients had been enrolled while infection was active. This clone was counted a few times. Trimming cost V 4 bases and J 4 bases; bases outside gene matches: 8. Germline CDR1 reads LNHDA; CDR2 reads SQIVND (reference sequence). CDR3 length: 18 amino acids. Sequenced by immunoSEQ multiplex PCR; TCRdb stores in-frame clones only, minus some. The table has some 240,000 clones, 75% to 85% seen once. V usage is TRBV19 and J usage is TRBJ2-1; 15 positions match TRBD2. This TCR was recovered from a woman aged 80 or older with COVID-19, enrolled during active disease. What was sequenced was peripheral blood. CDR3 sequence (DNA): TGTGCCAGTAGTACGGGACTAGCGGGAGGAAAATCGTACAATGAGCAGTTCTTC. It encodes CASSTGLAGGKSYNEQFF. Variable domain in full (rest from reference TRBV19 and TRBJ2-1): DGGITQSPKYLFRKEGQNVTLSCEQNLNHDAMYWYRQDPGQGLRLIYYSQIVNDFQKGDIAEGYSVSREKKESFPLTVTSAQKNPTAFYLCASSTGLAGGKSYNEQFFGPGTRLTVL.